The 2 T cell receptor beta chains reported below all come from one sample, sequenced in a study of shared clonotypes between healthy human individuals. Method: immunoSEQ multiplex PCR; TCRdb's copy keeps in-frame clones and lacks some. Of a few million clones listed, around nine tenths are singletons. Sequenced sample: naive CD4+ T cells sorted from blood. As to subset: CD45RA+ positively selected. These receptors were collected from a man younger than 35 in good health.

Turning to this clone: Within the sample, other DNA sequences also encode this same CDR3. This chain links TRBV2 with TRBJ2-2, with D unresolved. This CDR3 has 11 amino acids. Germline CDR1 SNHLY, CDR2 FYNNEI. The V and J ends lost 6 bases and 6 bases respectively, with 5 bases between them. CDR3 nucleotide sequence: TGTGCCAGCAGCGACTCCGGGGAGCTGTTTTTT. It encodes CASSDSGELFF.

The chain carries TRBV30 and TRBJ2-2; the match to TRBD2 covers 7 bases. The CDR3 length is 15 residues. Looked up from germline, CDR1 is GTSNPN and CDR2 is SVGIG (reference sequence). V lost 4 bases and J lost 0; bases outside the gene matches: 5. The CDR3 DNA follows: TGTGCCTGGATTATCAGCGGGGCGAACACCGGGGAGCTGTTTTTT. Protein product: CAWIISGANTGELFF. Based on the CDR3 plus reference TRBV30 and TRBJ2-2, the full variable domain is SQTIHQWPATLVQPVGSPLSLECTVEGTSNPNLYWYRQAAGRGLQLLFYSVGIGQISSEVPQNLSASRPQDRQFILSSKKLLLSDSGFYLCAWIISGANTGELFFGEGSRLTVL.